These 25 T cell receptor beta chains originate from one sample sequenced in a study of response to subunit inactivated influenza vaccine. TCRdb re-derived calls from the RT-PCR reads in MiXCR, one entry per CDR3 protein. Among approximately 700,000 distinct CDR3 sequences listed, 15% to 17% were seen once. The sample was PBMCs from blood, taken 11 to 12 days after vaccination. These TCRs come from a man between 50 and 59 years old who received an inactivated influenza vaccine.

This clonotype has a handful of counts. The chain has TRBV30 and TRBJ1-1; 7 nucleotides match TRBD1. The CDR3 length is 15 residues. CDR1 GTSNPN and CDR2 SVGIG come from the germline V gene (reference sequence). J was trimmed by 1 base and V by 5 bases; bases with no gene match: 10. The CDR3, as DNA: TGTGCCTGGGCGAAACAGGGGTTGGGGAACACTGAAGCTTTCTTT. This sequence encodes CAWAKQGLGNTEAFF. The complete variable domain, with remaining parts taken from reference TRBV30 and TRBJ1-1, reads SQTIHQWPATLVQPVGSPLSLECTVEGTSNPNLYWYRQAAGRGLQLLFYSVGIGQISSEVPQNLSASRPQDRQFILSSKKLLLSDSGFYLCAWAKQGLGNTEAFFGQGTRLTVV.

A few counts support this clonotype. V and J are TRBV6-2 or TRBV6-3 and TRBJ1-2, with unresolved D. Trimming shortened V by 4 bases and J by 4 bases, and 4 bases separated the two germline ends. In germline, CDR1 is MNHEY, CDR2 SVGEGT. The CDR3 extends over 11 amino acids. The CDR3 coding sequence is TGTGCCAGCAGTTTCCCCTATGGCTACACCTTC. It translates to CASSFPYGYTF.

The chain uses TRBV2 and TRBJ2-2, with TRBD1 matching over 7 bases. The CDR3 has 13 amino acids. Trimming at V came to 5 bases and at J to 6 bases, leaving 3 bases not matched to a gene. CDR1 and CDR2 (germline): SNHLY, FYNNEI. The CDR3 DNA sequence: TGTGCCAGCAGTTCACAGGGGTCCGGGGAGCTGTTTTTT. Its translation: CASSSQGSGELFF.

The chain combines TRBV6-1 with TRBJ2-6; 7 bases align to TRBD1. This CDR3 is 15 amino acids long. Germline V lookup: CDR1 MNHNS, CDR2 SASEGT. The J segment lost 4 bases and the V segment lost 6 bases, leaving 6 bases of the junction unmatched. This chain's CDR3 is CASSQQGSGANVLTF. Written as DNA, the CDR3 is TGTGCCAGCAGCCAACAGGGGTCCGGGGCCAACGTCCTGACTTTC.

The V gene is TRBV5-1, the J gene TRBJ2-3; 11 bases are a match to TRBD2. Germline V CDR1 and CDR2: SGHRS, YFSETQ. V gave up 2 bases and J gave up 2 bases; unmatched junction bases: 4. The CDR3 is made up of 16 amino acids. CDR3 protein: CASSFSGLADTDTQYF. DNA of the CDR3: TGCGCCAGCAGCTTCTCGGGACTAGCGGACACAGATACGCAGTATTTT.

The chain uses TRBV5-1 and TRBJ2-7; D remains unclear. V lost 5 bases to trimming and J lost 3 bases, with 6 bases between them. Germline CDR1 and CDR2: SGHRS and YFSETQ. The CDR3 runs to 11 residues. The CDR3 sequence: CASRKDYEQYF. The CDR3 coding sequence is TGCGCCAGCAGAAAGGACTACGAGCAGTACTTC.

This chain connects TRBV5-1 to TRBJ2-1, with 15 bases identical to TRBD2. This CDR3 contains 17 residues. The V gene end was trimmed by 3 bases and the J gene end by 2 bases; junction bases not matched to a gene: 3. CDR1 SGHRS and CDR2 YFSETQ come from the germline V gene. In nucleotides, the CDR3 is TGCGCCAGCAGCTCGGGACTAGCGGGGGGCCCCTACAATGAGCAGTTCTTC. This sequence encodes CASSSGLAGGPYNEQFF.

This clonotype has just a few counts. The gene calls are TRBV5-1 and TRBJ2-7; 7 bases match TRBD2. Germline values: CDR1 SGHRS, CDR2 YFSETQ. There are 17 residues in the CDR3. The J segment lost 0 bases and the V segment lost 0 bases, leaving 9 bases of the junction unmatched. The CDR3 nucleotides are TGCGCCAGCAGCTTGGCGTCGGCGGGGGAGTTCTCCTACGAGCAGTACTTC. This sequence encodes CASSLASAGEFSYEQYF.

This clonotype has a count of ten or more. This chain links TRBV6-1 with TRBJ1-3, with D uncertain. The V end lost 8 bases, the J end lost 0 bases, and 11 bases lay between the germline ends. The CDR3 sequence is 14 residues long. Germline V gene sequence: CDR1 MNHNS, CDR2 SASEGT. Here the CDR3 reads CASSARPSGNTIYF. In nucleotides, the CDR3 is TGTGCCAGCTCCGCCCGCCCCTCTGGAAACACCATATATTTT.

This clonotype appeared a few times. The CDR3 coding sequence is TGTGCCAGCAGCCAAGAAGGGACTAGACTAAACAATGAGCAGTTCTTC. It yields the protein CASSQEGTRLNNEQFF. The chain employs TRBV4-2 and TRBJ2-1; 8 nucleotides match TRBD2. Trimming at V came to 0 bases and at J to 5 bases, leaving 6 bases not matched to a gene. Germline V gives CDR1 LGHNA, CDR2 YNFKEQ. The CDR3 totals 16 residues.

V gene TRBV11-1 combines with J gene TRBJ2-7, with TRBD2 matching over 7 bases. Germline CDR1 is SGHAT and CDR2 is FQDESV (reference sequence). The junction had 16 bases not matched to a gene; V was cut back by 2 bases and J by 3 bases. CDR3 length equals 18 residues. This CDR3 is CASSLWQGRTSKIYEQYF. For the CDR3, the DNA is TGTGCCAGCAGCTTATGGCAGGGACGGACTAGTAAGATCTACGAGCAGTACTTC.

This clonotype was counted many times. The CDR3 coding sequence is TGTGCCAGCAGCTCCCAACAGATTAGCTACGAGCAGTACTTC. Its translation is CASSSQQISYEQYF. This chain joins TRBV7-2 and TRBJ2-7; D ambiguous. Trimming cost V 4 bases and J 3 bases, with 13 bases left between them. This CDR3 is built from 14 residues. Looked up from germline, CDR1 is SGHTA and CDR2 is FQGNSA. The full variable domain, rest sourced from reference TRBV7-2 and TRBJ2-7, is GAGVSQSPSNKVTEKGKDVELRCDPISGHTALYWYRQSLGQGLEFLIYFQGNSAPDKSGLPSDRFSAERTGGSVSTLTIQRTQQEDSAVYLCASSSQQISYEQYFGPGTRLTVT.

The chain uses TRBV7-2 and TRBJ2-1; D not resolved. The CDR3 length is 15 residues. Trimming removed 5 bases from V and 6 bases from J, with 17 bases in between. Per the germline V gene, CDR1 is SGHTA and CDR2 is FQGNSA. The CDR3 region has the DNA TGTGCCAGCAGCGCCGGCCCTGGACCGGGCAATGAGCAGTTCTTC. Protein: CASSAGPGPGNEQFF.

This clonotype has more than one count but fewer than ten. The CDR3 sequence is CSVEGIGGANVLTF. The CDR3 DNA is TGCAGCGTTGAAGGGATCGGTGGGGCCAACGTCCTGACTTTC. The rearrangement links TRBV29-1 to TRBJ2-6, with D unclear. The CDR3 sequence is 14 residues long. V lost 1 base, J lost 3 bases, and 7 bases lay in between. Germline-derived CDR1 and CDR2 are SQVTM and ANQGSEA.

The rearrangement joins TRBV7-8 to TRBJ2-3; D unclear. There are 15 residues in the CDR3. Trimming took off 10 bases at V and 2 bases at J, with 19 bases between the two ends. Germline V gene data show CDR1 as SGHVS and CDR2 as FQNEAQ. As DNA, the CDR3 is TGTGCCACCTACCACAGAGATGCAAACACAGATACGCAGTATTTT. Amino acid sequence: CATYHRDANTDTQYF.

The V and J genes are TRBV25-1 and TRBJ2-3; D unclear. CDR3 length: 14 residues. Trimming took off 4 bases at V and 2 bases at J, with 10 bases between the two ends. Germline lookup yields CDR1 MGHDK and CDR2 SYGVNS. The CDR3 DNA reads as TGTGCCAGCAGTGCGTCTTTTCTCACAGATACGCAGTATTTT. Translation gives CASSASFLTDTQYF.

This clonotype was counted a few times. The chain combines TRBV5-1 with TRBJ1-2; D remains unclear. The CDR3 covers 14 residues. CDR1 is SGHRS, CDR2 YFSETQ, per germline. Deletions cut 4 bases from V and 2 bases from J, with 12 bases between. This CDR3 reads CASSPPQANYGYTF. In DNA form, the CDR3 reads TGCGCCAGCAGCCCGCCCCAGGCGAACTATGGCTACACCTTC. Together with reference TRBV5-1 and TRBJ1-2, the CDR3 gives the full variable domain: KAGVTQTPRYLIKTRGQQVTLSCSPISGHRSVSWYQQTPGQGLQFLFEYFSETQRNKGNFPGRFSGRQFSNSRSEMNVSTLELGDSALYLCASSPPQANYGYTFGSGTRLTVV.

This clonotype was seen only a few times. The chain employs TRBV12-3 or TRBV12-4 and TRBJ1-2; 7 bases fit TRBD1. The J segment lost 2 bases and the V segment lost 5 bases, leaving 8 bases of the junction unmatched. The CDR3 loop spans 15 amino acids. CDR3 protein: CASSLDRAFNYGYTF. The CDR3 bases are TGTGCCAGCAGTCTAGACAGGGCTTTCAACTATGGCTACACCTTC.

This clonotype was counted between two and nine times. The CDR3 sequence: CASSLQGVQETQYF. CDR3 nucleotide sequence: TGCGCCAGCAGCTTACAGGGGGTTCAAGAGACCCAGTACTTC. The genes are TRBV5-1 and TRBJ2-5; the match to TRBD1 covers 8 bases. Trimming at V came to 2 bases and at J to 2 bases, leaving 2 bases not matched to a gene. In germline, CDR1 is SGHRS, CDR2 YFSETQ. This CDR3 spans 14 amino acids.

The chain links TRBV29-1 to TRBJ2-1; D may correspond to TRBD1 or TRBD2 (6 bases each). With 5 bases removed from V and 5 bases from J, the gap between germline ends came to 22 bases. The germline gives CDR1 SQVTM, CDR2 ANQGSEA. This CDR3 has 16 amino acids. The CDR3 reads CSVIEGGLLINNEQFF. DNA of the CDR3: TGCAGCGTTATTGAGGGGGGCCTGTTGATAAACAATGAGCAGTTCTTC.

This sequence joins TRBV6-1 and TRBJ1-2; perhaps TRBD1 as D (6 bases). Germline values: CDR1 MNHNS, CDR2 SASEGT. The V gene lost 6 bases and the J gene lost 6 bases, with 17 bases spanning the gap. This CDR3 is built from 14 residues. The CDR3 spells CASRKRGQLDGYTF. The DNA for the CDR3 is TGTGCCAGCAGAAAACGGGGGCAGCTCGATGGCTACACCTTC.

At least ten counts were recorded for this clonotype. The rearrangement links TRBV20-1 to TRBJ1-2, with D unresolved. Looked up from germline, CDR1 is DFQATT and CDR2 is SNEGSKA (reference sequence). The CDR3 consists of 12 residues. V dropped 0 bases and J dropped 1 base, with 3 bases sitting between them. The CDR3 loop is CSARDINYGYTF. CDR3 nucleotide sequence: TGCAGTGCTAGAGACATTAACTATGGCTACACCTTC.

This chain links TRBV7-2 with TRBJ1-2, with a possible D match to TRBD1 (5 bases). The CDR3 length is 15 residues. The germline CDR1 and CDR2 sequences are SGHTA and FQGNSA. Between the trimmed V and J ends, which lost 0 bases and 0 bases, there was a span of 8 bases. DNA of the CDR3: TGTGCCAGCAGCTTAGCATCGACAGCTAACTATGGCTACACCTTC. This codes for CASSLASTANYGYTF.

The CDR3 protein is CASSSQGVSSYNEQFF. The CDR3 region has the DNA TGTGCCAGCAGTTCACAGGGGGTGAGCTCCTACAATGAGCAGTTCTTC. The chain joins TRBV28 to TRBJ2-1, with 8 nucleotides matching TRBD1. The ends lost 4 bases at V and 0 bases at J; junction bases unmatched: 5. Germline-derived CDR1 and CDR2 are MDHEN and SYDVKM. The CDR3 sequence is 16 residues long.

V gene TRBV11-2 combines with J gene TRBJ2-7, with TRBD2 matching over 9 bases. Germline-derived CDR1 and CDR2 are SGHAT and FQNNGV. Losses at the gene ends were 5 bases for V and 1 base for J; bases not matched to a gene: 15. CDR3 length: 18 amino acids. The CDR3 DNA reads TGTGCCAGCAGCAAAGTGGTACGGATTAGCGGGGGATCCTACGAGCAGTACTTC. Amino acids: CASSKVVRISGGSYEQYF.